The clone carrying this T cell receptor (beta chain) was seen a handful of times. The antigen is unknown. The data are from a study of siplizumab effects on memory and regulatory T cells. Looked up from germline, CDR1 is SGHRS and CDR2 is YFSETQ. V lost 4 bases, J lost 7 bases, and 10 bases stayed unmatched. CDR3 length: 15 amino acids. Findings and limits, study-wide: The authors mapped only a minor fraction of alloreactive clones to unstimulated subsets. In unstimulated cells, naive T cells appeared more diverse than memory T cells and seemed major alloresponse contributors. Sequences that were alloreactive and traceable to unstimulated CD4+ memory cells were significantly reduced by siplizumab. The authors could not assign a naive or memory phenotype to roughly 80-97% of proliferating CD4+ or CD8+ clones.

The table came from immunoSEQ multiplex PCR; TCRdb's copy has only in-frame clones and leaves some out. The table records around 86,000 clones, about 94% of them present only once. Sequencing was done on a sample of non-Treg CD4+ T cells sorted from blood. The gene calls are TRBV5-1 and TRBJ1-1; 10 bases are shared with TRBD1. This TCR derives from a human donor in good health. CDR3 sequence: CASSNRDRGTNEAFF. DNA for the CDR3: TGCGCCAGCAGCAACCGGGACAGGGGAACGAATGAAGCTTTCTTT.